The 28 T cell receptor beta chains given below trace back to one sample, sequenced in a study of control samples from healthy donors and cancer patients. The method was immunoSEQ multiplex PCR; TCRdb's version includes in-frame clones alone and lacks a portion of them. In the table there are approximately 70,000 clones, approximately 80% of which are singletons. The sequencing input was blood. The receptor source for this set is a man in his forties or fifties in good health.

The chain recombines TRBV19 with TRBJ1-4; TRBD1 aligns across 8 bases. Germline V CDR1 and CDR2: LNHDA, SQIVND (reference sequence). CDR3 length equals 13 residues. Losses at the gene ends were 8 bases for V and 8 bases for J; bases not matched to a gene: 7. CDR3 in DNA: TGTGCCAGTCACGGACAGGGAGGGGAAAAACTGTTTTTT. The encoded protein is CASHGQGGEKLFF.

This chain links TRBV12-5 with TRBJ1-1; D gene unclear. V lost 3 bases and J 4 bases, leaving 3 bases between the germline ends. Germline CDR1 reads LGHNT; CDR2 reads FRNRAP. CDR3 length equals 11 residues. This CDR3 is CASGLGTEAFF. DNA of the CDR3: TGTGCTAGTGGTTTAGGCACTGAAGCTTTCTTT.

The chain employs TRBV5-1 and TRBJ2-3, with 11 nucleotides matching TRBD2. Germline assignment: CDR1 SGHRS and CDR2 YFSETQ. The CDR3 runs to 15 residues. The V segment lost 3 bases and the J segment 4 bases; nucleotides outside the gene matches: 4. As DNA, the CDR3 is TGCGCCAGCAGCTCGACTAGCGGGAAATCAGATACGCAGTATTTT. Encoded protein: CASSSTSGKSDTQYF.

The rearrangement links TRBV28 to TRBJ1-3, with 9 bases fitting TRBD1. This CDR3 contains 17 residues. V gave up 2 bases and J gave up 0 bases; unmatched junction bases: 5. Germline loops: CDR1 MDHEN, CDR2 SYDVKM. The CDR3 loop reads CASSLPGTGSSGNTIYF. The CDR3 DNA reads TGTGCCAGCAGTTTACCTGGGACAGGGAGCTCTGGAAACACCATATATTTT.

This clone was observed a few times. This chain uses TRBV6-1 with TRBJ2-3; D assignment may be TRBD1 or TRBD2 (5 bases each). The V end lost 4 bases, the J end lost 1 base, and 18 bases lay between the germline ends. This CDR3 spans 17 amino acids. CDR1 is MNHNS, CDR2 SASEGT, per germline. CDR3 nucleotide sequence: TGTGCCAGCAGTGTTGGGGCCGGGACGGGACGCACAGATACGCAGTATTTT. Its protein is CASSVGAGTGRTDTQYF.

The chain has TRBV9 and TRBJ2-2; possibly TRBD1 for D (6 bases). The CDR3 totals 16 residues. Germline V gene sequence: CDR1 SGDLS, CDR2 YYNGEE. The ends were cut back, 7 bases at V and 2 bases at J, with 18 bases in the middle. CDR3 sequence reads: CASGGPGGINTGELFF. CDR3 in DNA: TGTGCCAGCGGGGGCCCGGGCGGTATAAACACCGGGGAGCTGTTTTTT. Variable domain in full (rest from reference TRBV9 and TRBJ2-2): DSGVTQTPKHLITATGQRVTLRCSPRSGDLSVYWYQQSLDQGLQFLIQYYNGEERAKGNILERFSAQQFPDLHSELNLSSLELGDSALYFCASGGPGGINTGELFFGEGSRLTVL.

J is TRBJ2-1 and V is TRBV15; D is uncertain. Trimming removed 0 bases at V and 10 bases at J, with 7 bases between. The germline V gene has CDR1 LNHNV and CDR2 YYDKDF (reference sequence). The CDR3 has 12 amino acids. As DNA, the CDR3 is TGTGCCACCAGCAGAGAGCCCAGAGAGCAGTTCTTC. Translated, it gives CATSREPREQFF.

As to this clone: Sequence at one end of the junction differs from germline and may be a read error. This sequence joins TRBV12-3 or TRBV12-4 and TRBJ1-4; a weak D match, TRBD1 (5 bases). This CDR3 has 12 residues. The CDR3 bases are TGTGCCAGCATTTTAATCCAGGGTGAGCTGTTTTTT. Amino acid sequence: CASILIQGELFF.

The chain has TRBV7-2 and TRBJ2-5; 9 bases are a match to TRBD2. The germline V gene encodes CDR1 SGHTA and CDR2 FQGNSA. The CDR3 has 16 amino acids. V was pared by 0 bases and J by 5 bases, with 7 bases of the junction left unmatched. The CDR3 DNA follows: TGTGCCAGCAGCTTAGCGGAGTCTAGCGGGATCGAGACCCAGTACTTC. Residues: CASSLAESSGIETQYF. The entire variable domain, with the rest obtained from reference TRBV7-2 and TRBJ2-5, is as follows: GAGVSQSPSNKVTEKGKDVELRCDPISGHTALYWYRQSLGQGLEFLIYFQGNSAPDKSGLPSDRFSAERTGGSVSTLTIQRTQQEDSAVYLCASSLAESSGIETQYFGPGTRLLVL.

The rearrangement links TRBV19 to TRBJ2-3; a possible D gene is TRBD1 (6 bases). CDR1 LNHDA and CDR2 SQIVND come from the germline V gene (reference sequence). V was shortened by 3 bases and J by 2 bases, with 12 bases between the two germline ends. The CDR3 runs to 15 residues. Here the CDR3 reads CASSIQGHSTDTQYF. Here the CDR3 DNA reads TGTGCCAGTAGTATTCAGGGGCACTCCACAGATACGCAGTATTTT.

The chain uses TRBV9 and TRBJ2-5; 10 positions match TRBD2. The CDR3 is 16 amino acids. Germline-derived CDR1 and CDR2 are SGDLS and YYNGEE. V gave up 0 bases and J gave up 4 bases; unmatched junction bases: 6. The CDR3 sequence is CASSVEVAGGSETQYF. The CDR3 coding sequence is TGTGCCAGCAGCGTAGAGGTAGCGGGAGGTTCAGAGACCCAGTACTTC. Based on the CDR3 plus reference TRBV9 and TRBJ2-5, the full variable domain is DSGVTQTPKHLITATGQRVTLRCSPRSGDLSVYWYQQSLDQGLQFLIQYYNGEERAKGNILERFSAQQFPDLHSELNLSSLELGDSALYFCASSVEVAGGSETQYFGPGTRLLVL.

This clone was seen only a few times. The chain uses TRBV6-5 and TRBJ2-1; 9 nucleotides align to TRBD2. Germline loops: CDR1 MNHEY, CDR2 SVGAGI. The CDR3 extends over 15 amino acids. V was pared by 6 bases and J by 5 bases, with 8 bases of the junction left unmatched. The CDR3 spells CASSRGLASHNEQFF. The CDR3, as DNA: TGTGCCAGCAGCAGGGGACTAGCTTCCCACAATGAGCAGTTCTTC.

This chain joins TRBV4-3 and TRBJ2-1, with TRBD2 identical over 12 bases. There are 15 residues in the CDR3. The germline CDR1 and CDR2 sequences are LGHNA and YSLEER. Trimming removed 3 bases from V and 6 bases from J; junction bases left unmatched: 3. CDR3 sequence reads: CASSQTSGSGNEQFF. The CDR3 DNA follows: TGCGCCAGCAGCCAGACTAGCGGGAGTGGCAATGAGCAGTTCTTC.

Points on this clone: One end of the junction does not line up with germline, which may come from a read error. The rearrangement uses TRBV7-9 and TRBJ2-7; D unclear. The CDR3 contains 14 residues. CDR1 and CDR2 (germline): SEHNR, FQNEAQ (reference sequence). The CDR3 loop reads CASSRPGPIYGQYF. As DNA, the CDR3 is TGTGCCAGCAGTCGGCCCGGACCGATCTACGGGCAGTACTTC.

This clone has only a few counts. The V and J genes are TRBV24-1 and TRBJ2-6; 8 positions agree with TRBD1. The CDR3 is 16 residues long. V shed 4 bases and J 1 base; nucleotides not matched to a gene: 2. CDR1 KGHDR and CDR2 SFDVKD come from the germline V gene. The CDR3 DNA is TGTGCCACCAGTGAAAACAGGGGGTCTGGGGCCAACGTCCTGACTTTC. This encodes CATSENRGSGANVLTF.

CDR3 sequence (DNA): TGTGCCAGCAGCTTAGTGGGGTCCGGGGAGCTGTTTTTT. This gives the protein CASSLVGSGELFF. This sequence joins TRBV7-2 and TRBJ2-2; no firm D call. V was cut by 1 base and J by 6 bases, with 6 bases left in between. The CDR3 has 13 residues. Germline CDR1 reads SGHTA; CDR2 reads FQGNSA. The whole variable domain, remainder taken from reference TRBV7-2 and TRBJ2-2, is GAGVSQSPSNKVTEKGKDVELRCDPISGHTALYWYRQSLGQGLEFLIYFQGNSAPDKSGLPSDRFSAERTGGSVSTLTIQRTQQEDSAVYLCASSLVGSGELFFGEGSRLTVL.

CDR3 sequence: CASSPVGGYEQYF. The CDR3 DNA is TGTGCCAGCTCACCAGTAGGGGGCTACGAGCAGTACTTC. The genes are TRBV18 and TRBJ2-7; D perhaps matches TRBD1 (6 bases). Looked up from germline, CDR1 is KGHSH and CDR2 is LQKENI. The CDR3 is made up of 13 amino acids. With 2 bases removed from V and 3 bases from J, the gap between germline ends came to 8 bases.

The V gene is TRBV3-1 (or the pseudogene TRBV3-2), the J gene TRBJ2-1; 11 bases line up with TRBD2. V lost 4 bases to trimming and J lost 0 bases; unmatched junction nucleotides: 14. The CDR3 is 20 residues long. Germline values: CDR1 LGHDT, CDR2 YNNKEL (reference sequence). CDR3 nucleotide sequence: TGTGCCAGCAGCCCCGTTCTGGGGACTAGCGGCTCACTCTCCTACAATGAGCAGTTCTTC. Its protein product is CASSPVLGTSGSLSYNEQFF.

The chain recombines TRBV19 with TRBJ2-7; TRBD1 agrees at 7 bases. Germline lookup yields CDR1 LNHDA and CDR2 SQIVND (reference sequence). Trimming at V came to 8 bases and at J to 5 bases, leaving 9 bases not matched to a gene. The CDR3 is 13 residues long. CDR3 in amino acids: CASLSGTVDEQYF. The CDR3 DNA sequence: TGTGCCAGTCTATCCGGGACAGTCGACGAGCAGTACTTC.

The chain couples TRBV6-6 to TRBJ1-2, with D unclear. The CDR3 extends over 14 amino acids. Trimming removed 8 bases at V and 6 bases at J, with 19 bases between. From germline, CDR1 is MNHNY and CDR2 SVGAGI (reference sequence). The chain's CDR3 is CASAKSSTAHGYTF. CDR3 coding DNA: TGTGCCAGCGCAAAGTCGAGTACGGCTCATGGCTACACCTTC.

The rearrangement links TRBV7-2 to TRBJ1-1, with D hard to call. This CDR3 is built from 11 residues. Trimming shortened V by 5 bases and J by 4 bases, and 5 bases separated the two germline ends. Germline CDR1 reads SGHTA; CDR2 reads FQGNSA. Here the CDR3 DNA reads TGTGCCAGCAGCGCTCTCACTGAAGCTTTCTTT. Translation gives CASSALTEAFF.

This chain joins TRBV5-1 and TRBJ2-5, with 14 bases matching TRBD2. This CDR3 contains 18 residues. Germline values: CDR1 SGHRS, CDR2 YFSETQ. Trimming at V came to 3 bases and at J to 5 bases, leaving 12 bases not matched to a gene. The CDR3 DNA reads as TGCGCCAGCAGCTCCGGGACTAGCGGGAGTAATTATCGGGAGACCCAGTACTTC. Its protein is CASSSGTSGSNYRETQYF.

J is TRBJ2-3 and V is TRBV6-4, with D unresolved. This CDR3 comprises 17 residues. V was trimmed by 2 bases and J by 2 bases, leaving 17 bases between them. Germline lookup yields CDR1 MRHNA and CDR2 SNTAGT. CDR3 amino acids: CASSDPSQPLDTDTQYF. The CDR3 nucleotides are TGTGCCAGCAGTGACCCGTCGCAGCCGCTAGACACAGATACGCAGTATTTT.

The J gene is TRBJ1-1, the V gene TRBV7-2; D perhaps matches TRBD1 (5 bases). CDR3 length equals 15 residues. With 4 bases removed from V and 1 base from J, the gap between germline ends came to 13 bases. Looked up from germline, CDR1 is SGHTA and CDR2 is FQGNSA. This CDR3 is CASSSRGGGNTEAFF. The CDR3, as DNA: TGTGCCAGCAGCTCTCGGGGGGGAGGGAACACTGAAGCTTTCTTT.

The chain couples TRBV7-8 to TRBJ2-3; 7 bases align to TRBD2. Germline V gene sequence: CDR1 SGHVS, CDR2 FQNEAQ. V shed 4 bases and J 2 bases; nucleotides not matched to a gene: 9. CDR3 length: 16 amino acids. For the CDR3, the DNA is TGTGCCAGCAGCTCGAGGGGCGGGAGCGTCACAGATACGCAGTATTTT. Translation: CASSSRGGSVTDTQYF.

CDR3 DNA: TGTGCCAGCCGACTAGCAGCTAGCACAGATACGCAGTATTTT. It is translated as CASRLAASTDTQYF. V usage is TRBV2 and J usage is TRBJ2-3, with TRBD2 matching over 7 bases. V trimming: 8 bases; J trimming: 0 bases; junction bases outside the gene matches: 5. The CDR3 is made up of 14 amino acids. Germline V gene lookup returns CDR1 SNHLY and CDR2 FYNNEI.

DNA for the CDR3: TGTGCCAGCAGTGAAAGGGGAATGGGGGATCCAACTAATGAAAAACTGTTTTTT. It codes for CASSERGMGDPTNEKLFF. The V call is TRBV2, the J call TRBJ1-4; tentative D call: TRBD1 (5 bases). This CDR3 has 18 residues. CDR1 and CDR2 (germline): SNHLY, FYNNEI. V dropped 2 bases and J dropped 0 bases, with 16 bases sitting between them.

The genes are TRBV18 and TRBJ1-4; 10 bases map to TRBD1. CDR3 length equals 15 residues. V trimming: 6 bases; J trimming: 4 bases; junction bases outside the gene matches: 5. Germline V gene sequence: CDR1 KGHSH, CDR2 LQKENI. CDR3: CASSPGTGVNEKLFF. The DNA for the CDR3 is TGTGCCAGCTCCCCTGGGACAGGGGTTAATGAAAAACTGTTTTTT.